This TCR beta chain was captured by sequencing in a study of shared clonotypes between healthy human individuals. Trimming at V came to 5 bases and at J to 3 bases, leaving 21 bases not matched to a gene. The CDR3 loop spans 21 amino acids. Germline CDR1 MNHEY, CDR2 SMNVEV (reference sequence). Investigators divided CD4+ cells into CD45RA+ naive and CD45RA-negative memory subsets. Sorted-subset replicate PCR reactions contained 150 to 200 ng DNA, corresponding to approximately 30,000 T cell genomes. The assay was immunoSEQ multiplex PCR, and TCRdb's table has in-frame clones only and misses some. The repertoire holds a few million clones, with roughly 92% as singletons.

The origin of this receptor is a man between 18 and 29 years old in good health. Some clones in this sample may be carry-over from other donors' samples. Sequenced material: naive CD4+ T cells from PBMCs. This sample's subset: CD45RA+ positively selected. The genes are TRBV27 and TRBJ2-3; TRBD2 matches 12 bases. DNA for the CDR3: TGTGCCAGCAGTCCCCGGCGGGGGGGGGCTAGCGGGAGGGCCGGGACAGATACGCAGTATTTT. Translating gives CASSPRRGGASGRAGTDTQYF.